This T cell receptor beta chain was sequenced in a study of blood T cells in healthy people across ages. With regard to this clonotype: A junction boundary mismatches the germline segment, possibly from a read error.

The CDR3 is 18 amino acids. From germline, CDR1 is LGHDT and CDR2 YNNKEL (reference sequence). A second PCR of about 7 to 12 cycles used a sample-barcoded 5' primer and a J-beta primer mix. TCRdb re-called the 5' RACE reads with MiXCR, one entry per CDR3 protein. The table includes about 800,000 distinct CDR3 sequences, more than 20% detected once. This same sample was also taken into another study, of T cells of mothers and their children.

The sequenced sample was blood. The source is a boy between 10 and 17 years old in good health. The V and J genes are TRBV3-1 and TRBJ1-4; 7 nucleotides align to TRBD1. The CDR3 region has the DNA TGCGCCAGCAGCCCCTGGTGGGCGCGACAGGGACAAAATGAAAAACTGTTTTTT. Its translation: CASSPWWARQGQNEKLFF.